The entry below describes one T cell receptor beta chain. The antigen this receptor binds is unknown. No base quality values were provided; no much bigger clone lies one nucleotide off. The reads were generated on an Illumina NovaSeq 6000. cDNA libraries for TCRalpha and TCRbeta were prepared by 5'RACE using constant-segment primers, with sample barcodes and unique molecular identifiers added. Trizol reagent was used to extract RNA from every sample. The libraries were amplified in two PCR steps, and the second step added a second sample barcode and Illumina TruSeq adapters. Sequencing of libraries was performed on an Illumina NovaSeq with 2 x 150 bp paired-end reads. The paper's data handling went like this. Demultiplexing of reads and collapsing into UMI-guided consensus sequences were performed with migec v1.2.7. Using mixcr v2.1.11, UMI consensuses were aligned to TRA and TRB V and J templates and then assembled into clonotypes. A clonotype was counted as expanded or contracted only when both edgeR and NoisET called the clonotype significant, with the noise models trained on biological replicates. For edgeR calls, the cutoffs were a false discovery rate-adjusted p below 0.01 and a log2 fold-change threshold of 1. As an exploratory analysis of dynamics, max-normalized trajectories of the 1000 most abundant clonotypes were examined with PCA combined with hierarchical clustering. The CD4 or CD8 phenotype of responding clones was assigned using the separately sequenced CD4+ and CD8+ repertoires. TCRdb reworked the public reads: Q25 trimming with fastp, MiXCR clone assembly, productive beta chains retained. Each record represents a unique CDR3 protein, reported with the most common genes and DNA among its rows. The V and J calls and clone size are TCRdb's, not the authors'. Across this sample there are hundreds of thousands of distinct CDR3 sequences, with roughly 21% seen only once. Under 15% of the sample belongs to the ten largest clones.

The CDR3 starts with the cysteine, ends with the phenylalanine, and has 18 residues. The retained sequence is limited to the CDR3, 54 bases, with the frame set at the first base. Reading the germline V gene (reference sequence) gives CDR1 SEHNR and CDR2 FQNEAQ. For this chain, trimming is 0 bases at the V end and 6 bases at the J end, and the number of junction bases without a gene match is 13. The data derive from a study of T-cell memory formation after mild COVID-19 listed by TCRdb under 2021. General notes on the study: TCR sequence clusters from the two donors were largely donor specific. T-cell clones expanding and contracting after mild COVID-19 in a couple of donors were tracked by longitudinal TCRalpha and TCRbeta repertoire sequencing. The cohort was made up of two young adult volunteers, one female and one male, who were previously healthy.

Overall results and qualifications from the work: Balanced CD4/CD8 phenotypes were observed for clones contracting from day 15 to 85, whereas a bias towards CD4+ was observed for a second wave of clones expanding from day 15 to 37. Whether the second-wave clones peaking on day 37 were SARS-CoV-2 specific was not confirmed. The study included only a couple of mild cases, and larger cohorts that include severe cases with pre-infection samples were judged to be necessary. Some responding clones were found in pre-infection memory, which suggests that pre-existing cross-reactive memory T cells took part in the SARS-CoV-2 response. Contracting CD4+ clones were found mainly in CM and EM memory subsets, while CD8+ clones were enriched in EMRA.

PBMCs were isolated by Ficoll-Paque density gradient centrifugation. Source material: PBMCs or a T cell subset sorted from them (not recorded which). This TCR was sampled from an adult woman who had mild COVID-19 (a few samples of this study predate the infection). The sample titles of this study are shuffled in the database, so cell type and time point are left out; the donor was told from shared clones. The sequence joins TRBV7-9 to TRBJ1-2; 10 bases in the middle match TRBD1. The DNA sequence is as follows: TGTGCCAGCAGCTTAGCGTGGTCGCGGGACAGGGGAAGTGATGGCTACACCTTC. Its protein is CASSLAWSRDRGSDGYTF.